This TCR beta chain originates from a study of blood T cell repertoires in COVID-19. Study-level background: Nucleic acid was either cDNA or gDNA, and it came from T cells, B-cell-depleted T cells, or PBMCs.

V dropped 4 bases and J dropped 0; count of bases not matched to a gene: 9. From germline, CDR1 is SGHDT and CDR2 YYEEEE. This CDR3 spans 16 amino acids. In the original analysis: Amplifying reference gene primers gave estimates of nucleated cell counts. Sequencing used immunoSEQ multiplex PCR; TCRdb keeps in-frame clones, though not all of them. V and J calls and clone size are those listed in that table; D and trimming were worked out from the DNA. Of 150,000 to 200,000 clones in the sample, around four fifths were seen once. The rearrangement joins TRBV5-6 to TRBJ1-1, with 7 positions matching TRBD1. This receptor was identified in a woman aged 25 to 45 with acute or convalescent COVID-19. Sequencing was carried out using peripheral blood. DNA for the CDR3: TGTGCCAGCAGCCTTCAAGGGGGCGGAATGAACACTGAAGCTTTCTTT. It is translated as CASSLQGGGMNTEAFF. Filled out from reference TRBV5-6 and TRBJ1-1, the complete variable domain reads DAGVTQSPTHLIKTRGQQVTLRCSPKSGHDTVSWYQQALGQGPQFIFQYYEEEERQRGNFPDRFSGHQFPNYSSELNVNALLLGDSALYLCASSLQGGGMNTEAFFGQGTRLTVV.